This entry features one TCR beta chain sequence. Germline loops: CDR1 MDHEN, CDR2 SYDVKM. V gave up 8 bases and J gave up 7 bases, with 15 bases separating them. This CDR3 spans 14 amino acids. This specimen belongs to a study of blood T cell repertoires in COVID-19. Looking at the study overall: Nucleic acid was either cDNA or gDNA, and it came from T cells, B-cell-depleted T cells, or PBMCs.

The protocol was immunoSEQ multiplex PCR, while the TCRdb copy is restricted to in-frame clones and leaves out a portion. This sample has about 200,000 clones, with 80% to 90% found just once. Material for sequencing was PBMCs or T cells enriched from blood (not recorded which). The chain joins TRBV28 to TRBJ1-6, with D perhaps matching TRBD1 (6 bases). The TCR was taken from a woman under 30 who had recovered from COVID-19. This chain's CDR3 is CASGGGGENSPLHF. The CDR3 coding sequence is TGTGCCAGCGGGGGAGGGGGGGAGAATTCACCCCTCCACTTT.